The rows below give T cell receptor beta chains drawn from one sample of a study of control samples from healthy donors and cancer patients. The repertoire was sequenced with immunoSEQ multiplex PCR; TCRdb's copy has only in-frame clones and lacks some. This table holds around 140,000 clones, just under 90% found once. The source material was PBMCs. All receptors come from a man in his fifties or sixties with head and neck cancer. CDR3s include the opening cysteine and the closing phenylalanine or tryptophan. The D gene is left open where the match is weak. Where a row states a size, it is once, few, many or the class of an expanded clone; other rows omit it.

CDR3: CASRRTGVYEQYF
DNA: TGTGCCAGTAGAAGGACAGGGGTCTACGAGCAGTACTTC
size: .
J: TRBJ2-7
V: TRBV19
D: TRBD1

CDR3: CASSSGGTDQETQYF
DNA: TGTGCCAGCAGCTCCGGGGGGACAGACCAAGAGACCCAGTACTTC
size: .
J: TRBJ2-5
V: TRBV27
D: .

CDR3: CASSYDATVVRGRNSPLHF
DNA: TGTGCCAGCAGTTACGACGCCACCGTCGTCAGGGGGCGAAATTCACCCCTCCACTTT
size: once
J: TRBJ1-6
V: TRBV6-2/TRBV6-3
D: TRBD1

CDR3: CASSLGQYNEQFF
DNA: TGTGCCAGCAGCTTAGGACAGTACAATGAGCAGTTCTTC
size: .
J: TRBJ2-1
V: TRBV7-2
D: .

CDR3: CASSLAGWTEAFF
DNA: TGTGCCAGCAGCTTGGCAGGGTGGACTGAAGCTTTCTTT
size: .
J: TRBJ1-1
V: TRBV5-4
D: .

CDR3: CASSFRDGGYTF
DNA: TGTGCCAGCAGTTTCCGAGACGGCGGCTACACCTTC
size: .
J: TRBJ1-2
V: TRBV27
D: .

CDR3: CASSPPGTGGRGGYTF
DNA: TGTGCCAGCAGCCCTCCCGGGACAGGGGGGCGAGGTGGCTACACCTTC
size: .
J: TRBJ1-2
V: TRBV7-9
D: TRBD1

CDR3: CASSSSTSGPSYNEQFF
DNA: TGTGCCAGCAGCTCCTCGACTAGCGGTCCGTCCTACAATGAGCAGTTCTTC
size: .
J: TRBJ2-1
V: TRBV9
D: TRBD2

CDR3: CASGLDPLPSQPQHF
DNA: TGTGCTAGTGGTTTGGACCCCCTTCCCAGTCAGCCCCAGCATTTT
size: once
J: TRBJ1-5
V: TRBV12-5
D: .

CDR3: CAEGQGWNQPQHF
DNA: TGTGCCGAGGGGCAGGGTTGGAATCAGCCCCAGCATTTT
size: .
J: TRBJ1-5
V: TRBV6-5
D: .

CDR3: CASSQGTGADTQYF
DNA: TGCGCCAGCAGTCAGGGGACGGGAGCAGATACGCAGTATTTT
size: .
J: TRBJ2-3
V: TRBV10-1
D: .

CDR3: CASSLTPGQGYEQFF
DNA: TGTGCCAGCAGCTTAACCCCGGGACAGGGCTATGAGCAGTTCTTC
size: .
J: TRBJ2-1
V: TRBV7-2
D: TRBD1

CDR3: CASSLDRDEKLFF
DNA: TGTGCCAGCAGTTTGGACAGGGATGAAAAACTGTTTTTT
size: .
J: TRBJ1-4
V: TRBV6-6
D: TRBD1

CDR3: CASSTTGGGPKNIQYF
DNA: TGTGCCAGCAGCACCACCGGTGGGGGCCCCAAAAACATTCAGTACTTC
size: .
J: TRBJ2-4
V: TRBV3-1/TRBV3-2
D: .

CDR3: CASSLVARSTDTQYF
DNA: TGCGCCAGCAGCTTGGTCGCAAGGAGCACAGATACGCAGTATTTT
size: .
J: TRBJ2-3
V: TRBV5-1
D: .

CDR3: CASSLEGAGQPQHF
DNA: TGTGCCAGCAGCTTGGAAGGGGCCGGTCAGCCCCAGCATTTT
size: .
J: TRBJ1-5
V: TRBV5-6
D: .

CDR3: CASSLGDGNQPQHF
DNA: TGTGCCAGCAGTTTGGGGGACGGCAATCAGCCCCAGCATTTT
size: .
J: TRBJ1-5
V: TRBV27
D: .

CDR3: CASSLARGLNTEAFF
DNA: TGCGCCAGCAGCTTGGCCCGGGGATTGAACACTGAAGCTTTCTTT
size: .
J: TRBJ1-1
V: TRBV5-1
D: .

CDR3: CASRRGEYSNQPQHF
DNA: TGTGCCAGCAGGAGGGGGGAGTATAGCAATCAGCCCCAGCATTTT
size: .
J: TRBJ1-5
V: TRBV6-4
D: .

CDR3: CASSPMRGTNYGYTF
DNA: TGTGCCAGCTCACCAATGAGGGGCACTAACTATGGCTACACCTTC
size: .
J: TRBJ1-2
V: TRBV18
D: .

CDR3: CASSVVASSTDTQYF
DNA: TGTGCCAGCAGCGTAGTGGCGTCTAGCACAGATACGCAGTATTTT
size: .
J: TRBJ2-3
V: TRBV9
D: .

CDR3: CASRAAGSSYNEQFF
DNA: TGCGCCAGCAGAGCGGCAGGGAGTTCCTACAATGAGCAGTTCTTC
size: few
J: TRBJ2-1
V: TRBV5-1
D: .

CDR3: CASSLRGTYEQYF
DNA: TGTGCCAGCAGCTTGAGGGGAACCTACGAGCAGTACTTC
size: .
J: TRBJ2-7
V: TRBV5-4
D: .

CDR3: CASSESGTSGSEKLFF
DNA: TGTGCCAGCAGTGAATCCGGGACATCTGGTAGTGAAAAACTGTTTTTT
size: .
J: TRBJ1-4
V: TRBV2
D: .

CDR3: CASSVVRGKDTDTQYF
DNA: TGTGCCAGCAGCGTAGTAAGAGGTAAGGACACAGATACGCAGTATTTT
size: .
J: TRBJ2-3
V: TRBV9
D: .

CDR3: CASSLYRTDFYYEQYF
DNA: TGTGCCAGTAGTTTATACCGGACTGACTTTTACTACGAGCAGTACTTC
size: .
J: TRBJ2-7
V: TRBV19
D: .

CDR3: CASSLGDNNEQFF
DNA: TGTGCCAGCAGTTTGGGGGACAATAATGAGCAGTTCTTC
size: few
J: TRBJ2-1
V: TRBV27
D: .

CDR3: CASRRGSSYEQYF
DNA: TGTGCCAGCAGGCGGGGGAGCTCCTACGAGCAGTACTTC
size: .
J: TRBJ2-7
V: TRBV7-2
D: TRBD2

CDR3: CASSEQASFGELFF
DNA: TGCGCCAGCAGTGAACAGGCGTCGTTCGGGGAGCTGTTTTTT
size: .
J: TRBJ2-2
V: TRBV10-1
D: .

CDR3: CAWSVGGNSYEQYF
DNA: TGTGCCTGGAGTGTGGGGGGCAACTCCTACGAGCAGTACTTC
size: .
J: TRBJ2-7
V: TRBV30
D: .

CDR3: CAISEASSGKETQYF
DNA: TGTGCCATCAGTGAGGCGTCTAGCGGGAAGGAGACCCAGTACTTC
size: .
J: TRBJ2-5
V: TRBV10-3
D: TRBD2

CDR3: CASSYSWTEYGYTF
DNA: TGTGCCAGCAGTTACTCTTGGACGGAGTATGGCTACACCTTC
size: .
J: TRBJ1-2
V: TRBV6-2/TRBV6-3
D: .

CDR3: CATSRDPGLRYEQYF
DNA: TGTGCCACCAGCAGAGACCCGGGACTGAGATACGAGCAGTACTTC
size: .
J: TRBJ2-7
V: TRBV15
D: .

CDR3: CASSRDRIYSPLHF
DNA: TGTGCCAGCAGCCGGGACAGAATTTATTCACCCCTCCACTTT
size: .
J: TRBJ1-6
V: TRBV5-8
D: TRBD1

CDR3: CASSYSRTGTYEQYF
DNA: TGTGCCAGCAGTTACAGCCGGACAGGAACCTACGAGCAGTACTTC
size: .
J: TRBJ2-7
V: TRBV6-5
D: TRBD1

CDR3: CASSWDRLSPQETQYF
DNA: TGTGCCAGCAGCTGGGACAGGCTCTCGCCGCAAGAGACCCAGTACTTC
size: .
J: TRBJ2-5
V: TRBV5-5
D: TRBD1

CDR3: CASSSGEQFF
DNA: TGTGCCAGCAGTTCGGGTGAGCAGTTCTTC
size: .
J: TRBJ2-1
V: TRBV28
D: .

CDR3: CASSHTGGGGSGANVLTF
DNA: TGTGCCAGCAGTCATACAGGCGGAGGAGGCTCTGGGGCCAACGTCCTGACTTTC
size: .
J: TRBJ2-6
V: TRBV7-9
D: .

CDR3: CASSERQGLATPETQYF
DNA: TGTGCCAGCAGTGAGCGACAGGGACTAGCGACACCAGAGACCCAGTACTTC
size: .
J: TRBJ2-5
V: TRBV6-1
D: TRBD2

CDR3: CASSLEAGEAFF
DNA: TGTGCCAGCAGCTTAGAGGCAGGAGAAGCTTTCTTT
size: .
J: TRBJ1-1
V: TRBV7-2
D: .